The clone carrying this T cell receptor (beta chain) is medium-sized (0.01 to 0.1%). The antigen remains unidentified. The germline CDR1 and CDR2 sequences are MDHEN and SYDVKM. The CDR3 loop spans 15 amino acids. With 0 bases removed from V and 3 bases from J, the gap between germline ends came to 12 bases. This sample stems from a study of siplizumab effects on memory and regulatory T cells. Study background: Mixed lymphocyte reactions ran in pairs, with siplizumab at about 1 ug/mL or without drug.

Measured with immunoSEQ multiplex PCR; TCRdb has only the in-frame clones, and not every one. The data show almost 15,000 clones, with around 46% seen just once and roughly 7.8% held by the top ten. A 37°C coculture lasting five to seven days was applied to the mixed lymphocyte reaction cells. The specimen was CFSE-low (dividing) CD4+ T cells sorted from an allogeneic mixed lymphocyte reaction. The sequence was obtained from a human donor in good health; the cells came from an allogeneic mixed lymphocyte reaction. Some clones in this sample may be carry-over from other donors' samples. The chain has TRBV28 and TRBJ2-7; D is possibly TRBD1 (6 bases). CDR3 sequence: CASSLWGASRYEQYF. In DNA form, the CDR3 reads TGTGCCAGCAGTTTATGGGGGGCGAGTCGCTACGAGCAGTACTTC.